The clone carrying this TCR beta chain has ten or more counts. What it binds is unknown. Germline V gene sequence: CDR1 SGDLS, CDR2 YYNGEE. This CDR3 comprises 16 residues. Deletions cut 0 bases from V and 0 bases from J, with 11 bases between. This sample was included in a study of CD8 T cells in ankylosing spondylitis. Findings and limits, study-wide: Reports of some motif variants in reactive arthritis synovial fluid and blood predate this one. Reportedly, matched ankylosing spondylitis synovial fluid was significantly enriched for disease-linked clones. There was a TCR beta motif, made of fewer than 10 highly homologous variants, that appeared characteristic of ankylosing spondylitis blood.

TCRdb ran MiXCR on the 5' RACE reads and lists one entry per CDR3 protein. The sample records about 460,000 distinct CDR3 sequences, approximately 5.3% being singletons. The specimen sequenced was blood, either unsorted or a sorted T cell fraction (not recorded which). This sequence was found in a male donor with ankylosing spondylitis. The rearrangement uses TRBV9 and TRBJ2-3; TRBD1 might be the D (6 bases). CDR3 DNA: TGTGCCAGCAGCGTAGCCCGGACAGCCAGCACAGATACGCAGTATTTT. Its protein product is CASSVARTASTDTQYF.